One sample yielded the 27 T cell receptor beta chains listed below, sequenced in a study of shared clonotypes between healthy human individuals. Assay used: immunoSEQ multiplex PCR; TCRdb lists only in-frame clones, some missing. The table shows roughly 490,000 clones, with around three quarters occurring only once. The sample was PBMCs. These receptors all stem from a woman aged 40 to 50 in good health. Some clones in this sample may be carry-over from other donors' samples.

This clone was seen once. The chain carries TRBV5-1 and TRBJ2-7; no clear D gene. V dropped 0 bases and J dropped 4 bases, with 11 bases sitting between them. CDR1 and CDR2 from the germline V gene are SGHRS and YFSETQ. The length of the CDR3 is 14 residues. The CDR3 DNA reads TGCGCCAGCAGCTTGGGGACGGATGTTTACGAGCAGTACTTC. Translation: CASSLGTDVYEQYF.

This clone was counted a few times. This chain uses TRBV2 with TRBJ2-2; D not certain. This CDR3 comprises 11 residues. CDR1 and CDR2 (germline): SNHLY, FYNNEI. V lost 8 bases and J 4 bases, leaving 5 bases between the germline ends. The CDR3 region has the DNA TGTGCCAGCGGCAGCACCGGGGAGCTGTTTTTT. Translation: CASGSTGELFF.

The chain links TRBV25-1 to TRBJ1-1, with D possibly being TRBD1 (5 bases). This CDR3 is built from 15 residues. V lost 10 bases to trimming and J lost 3 bases, with 21 bases between them. Germline V gene lookup returns CDR1 MGHDK and CDR2 SYGVNS. CDR3 nucleotides: TGTGCCACCCGGGACCGCCGCGGGAAGGACACTGAAGCTTTCTTT. Encoded protein: CATRDRRGKDTEAFF.

The chain couples TRBV5-1 to TRBJ2-3; D might be TRBD2 (5 bases). V was clipped by 2 bases and J by 0 bases, with 10 bases between them. CDR3 length equals 15 residues. Germline lookup yields CDR1 SGHRS and CDR2 YFSETQ. CDR3: CASSFLPGSTDTQYF. In DNA form, the CDR3 reads TGCGCCAGCAGCTTTCTTCCGGGAAGCACAGATACGCAGTATTTT.

This chain joins TRBV18 and TRBJ1-1; 7 positions match TRBD1. The CDR3 runs to 16 residues. V was clipped by 2 bases and J by 0 bases; unmatched bases: 6. The germline V gene has CDR1 KGHSH and CDR2 LQKENI. CDR3 bases: TGTGCCAGCTCACCATATTCGACAGGGCTGAACACTGAAGCTTTCTTT. Encoded protein: CASSPYSTGLNTEAFF.

This clone was counted only a few times. This chain connects TRBV6-1 to TRBJ1-1, with 8 bases fitting TRBD1. Germline CDR1 is MNHNS and CDR2 is SASEGT. With 4 bases clipped from V and 5 bases from J, the junction kept 9 bases outside the gene matches. The CDR3 contains 15 residues. The CDR3 nucleotides read TGTGCCAGCAGTGCGCAGGGGGCTTCGGGAACTGAAGCTTTCTTT. Translating it yields CASSAQGASGTEAFF.

The chain uses TRBV10-3 and TRBJ2-1; TRBD2 matches at 8 bases. V shed 0 bases, J shed 4 bases, and the junction held 5 bases outside the gene matches. The CDR3 contains 16 residues. The V gene's germline CDR1 is ENHRY and CDR2 SYGVKD. The CDR3 coding sequence is TGTGCCATCAGTGAGTCTAGCGGGGCATGGTACAATGAGCAGTTCTTC. Protein sequence: CAISESSGAWYNEQFF.

Worth noting for this clone: Just one base apart from a much larger clone, this may be a read error. Other DNA sequences in the sample encode the same CDR3. V and J are TRBV11-2 and TRBJ1-1; 7 nucleotides align to TRBD1. Germline V gene data show CDR1 as SGHAT and CDR2 as FQNNGV. J lost 1 base, V lost 6 bases, and 2 bases had no gene match. The CDR3 runs 13 residues. The CDR3 region is CASSRQGNTEAFF. CDR3 sequence (DNA): TGTGCCAGCAGTCGACAGGGGAACACTGAAGCTTTCTTT.

The rearrangement joins TRBV2 to TRBJ2-7; D might be TRBD2 (6 bases). This CDR3 is built from 15 residues. Germline CDR1 SNHLY, CDR2 FYNNEI. Trimming stripped 1 base from V and 0 bases from J, with 10 bases between. The CDR3 protein is CASSEGGRSSYEQYF. Written as DNA, the CDR3 is TGTGCCAGCAGTGAAGGTGGGAGGAGCTCCTACGAGCAGTACTTC.

V gene TRBV6-4 combines with J gene TRBJ1-5, with 7 bases that match TRBD1. This CDR3 comprises 13 residues. The germline gives CDR1 MRHNA, CDR2 SNTAGT. Germline trimming cut 6 bases from V and 6 bases from J; bases unmatched to any gene: 5. The CDR3: CASSPGQAQPQHF. Here the CDR3 DNA reads TGTGCCAGCAGCCCTGGACAGGCTCAGCCCCAGCATTTT.

The chain combines TRBV7-9 with TRBJ1-2; 9 bases align to TRBD1. V was pared by 3 bases and J by 8 bases, with 10 bases of the junction left unmatched. Germline loops: CDR1 SEHNR, CDR2 FQNEAQ (reference sequence). The CDR3 loop spans 15 amino acids. For the CDR3, the DNA is TGTGCCAGCAGCTTGGAAGGAGGGACAGGGCTCGGCTACACCTTC. As protein: CASSLEGGTGLGYTF.

This clone was seen many times. The CDR3 loop is CASSLTGNSYEQYF. Here the CDR3 DNA reads TGTGCCAGTAGTTTGACAGGGAATTCCTACGAGCAGTACTTC. J is TRBJ2-7 and V is TRBV19; 7 bases line up with TRBD1. V trimming: 5 bases; J trimming: 1 base; junction bases outside the gene matches: 5. CDR1 and CDR2 from the germline V gene are LNHDA and SQIVND (reference sequence). CDR3 length: 14 amino acids.

The V gene is TRBV5-1, the J gene TRBJ2-1; 8 bases agree with TRBD2. The junction had 8 bases not matched to a gene; V was cut back by 5 bases and J by 7 bases. This CDR3 is built from 14 residues. Germline lookup yields CDR1 SGHRS and CDR2 YFSETQ. The CDR3 nucleotides are TGCGCCAGCAGAGTCGGGAGGGCCGTTAATGAGCAGTTCTTC. Protein: CASRVGRAVNEQFF.

This clone has only one observation. The chain couples TRBV11-1 to TRBJ2-1, with D uncertain. V was shortened by 5 bases and J by 2 bases, with 13 bases between the two germline ends. In germline, CDR1 is SGHAT, CDR2 FQDESV (reference sequence). The CDR3 has 15 amino acids. CDR3 nucleotide sequence: TGTGCCAGCAGCCTAAGTGATACTACCTACAATGAGCAGTTCTTC. Its protein is CASSLSDTTYNEQFF.

V usage is TRBV7-8 and J usage is TRBJ1-1; a possible D gene is TRBD1 (5 bases). The length of the CDR3 is 15 residues. The germline CDR1 and CDR2 sequences are SGHVS and FQNEAQ. The ends were cut back, 1 base at V and 1 base at J, with 10 bases in the middle. In nucleotides, the CDR3 is TGTGCCAGCAGCTTAGTTGGGGGGACGAACACTGAAGCTTTCTTT. Translating gives CASSLVGGTNTEAFF.

The chain carries TRBV6-5 and TRBJ2-5; 9 nucleotides line up with TRBD2. J gave up 5 bases and V 4 bases, and 8 bases lay outside the gene matches. This CDR3 has 15 residues. Germline V gives CDR1 MNHEY, CDR2 SVGAGI. The CDR3 DNA reads TGTGCCAGCAGTTCCTCGAGCGGGAGGTGGGAGACCCAGTACTTC. Its translation is CASSSSSGRWETQYF.

The chain employs TRBV28 and TRBJ2-7; D uncertain. CDR1 is MDHEN and CDR2 is SYDVKM in the germline V gene. This CDR3 is 13 amino acids long. V lost 8 bases, J lost 4 bases, and 15 bases lay in between. CDR3 in amino acids: CASQAPSSYEQYF. CDR3 in DNA: TGTGCCAGCCAGGCCCCCTCCTCGTACGAGCAGTACTTC.

V usage is TRBV20-1 and J usage is TRBJ1-2; D not certain. The CDR3 has 11 residues. V was clipped by 0 bases and J by 8 bases, with 7 bases between them. CDR1 DFQATT and CDR2 SNEGSKA come from the germline V gene (reference sequence). CDR3 DNA: TGCAGTGCTAGAGATACGGGGGGCTACACCTTC. This encodes CSARDTGGYTF.

This clone was seen a single time. The rearrangement joins TRBV28 to TRBJ2-7, with 9 bases matching TRBD1. Per germline, CDR1 MDHEN and CDR2 SYDVKM. The ends lost 2 bases at V and 1 base at J; junction bases unmatched: 3. The CDR3 contains 15 residues. The DNA of the CDR3 is TGTGCCAGCAGTTTAATGGGACAGGGTTCCTACGAGCAGTACTTC. It translates to CASSLMGQGSYEQYF.

The chain recombines TRBV6-5 with TRBJ1-1; TRBD1 agrees at 7 bases. The CDR3 sequence is 12 residues long. The germline V gene encodes CDR1 MNHEY and CDR2 SVGAGI. Trimming took 5 bases from V and 10 from J; bases not matched to a gene: 7. This chain's CDR3 is CASSPRQGTAFF. The CDR3 DNA sequence: TGTGCCAGCAGTCCACGACAGGGTACAGCTTTCTTT.

This clone was counted a single time. The chain has TRBV2 and TRBJ1-2; 7 nucleotides line up with TRBD1. CDR1 is SNHLY, CDR2 FYNNEI, per germline. V lost 7 bases and J lost 4; bases outside the gene matches: 3. The CDR3 is 12 amino acids. The CDR3 DNA follows: TGTGCCAGCACCGGGGACAGCTATGGCTACACCTTC. Encoded protein: CASTGDSYGYTF.

This sequence joins TRBV7-9 and TRBJ2-1; 9 bases match TRBD2. This CDR3 comprises 15 residues. V was clipped by 2 bases and J by 3 bases; unmatched bases: 2. The germline V gene encodes CDR1 SEHNR and CDR2 FQNEAQ (reference sequence). In DNA form, the CDR3 reads TGTGCCAGCAGCTTAAGACTAGCGGACTACAATGAGCAGTTCTTC. Translated: CASSLRLADYNEQFF.

The chain has TRBV11-2 and TRBJ2-7; no clear D gene. The CDR3 sequence is 15 residues long. The ends were cut back, 1 base at V and 0 bases at J, with 10 bases in the middle. Per the germline V gene, CDR1 is SGHAT and CDR2 is FQNNGV. The CDR3 loop reads CASSLGHPSSYEQYF. CDR3 nucleotide sequence: TGTGCCAGCAGCTTAGGCCATCCGAGCTCCTACGAGCAGTACTTC.

The V and J genes are TRBV7-2 and TRBJ2-7, with D perhaps assigned TRBD1 or TRBD2 (6 bases each). Trimming shortened V by 1 base and J by 6 bases, and 16 bases separated the two germline ends. Germline CDR1 is SGHTA and CDR2 is FQGNSA. The CDR3 is made up of 15 amino acids. CDR3 sequence (DNA): TGTGCCAGCAGCTTAGGCGGGGATACAGGGTCCGAGCAGTACTTC. Translated: CASSLGGDTGSEQYF. Full variable domain (remainder filled in from reference TRBV7-2 and TRBJ2-7): GAGVSQSPSNKVTEKGKDVELRCDPISGHTALYWYRQSLGQGLEFLIYFQGNSAPDKSGLPSDRFSAERTGGSVSTLTIQRTQQEDSAVYLCASSLGGDTGSEQYFGPGTRLTVT.

A single count supports this clone. CDR3 amino acids: CASSWGTSGTYTQYF. In DNA form, the CDR3 reads TGTGCCAGCAGCTGGGGGACTAGCGGGACCTATACGCAGTATTTT. This sequence joins TRBV5-4 and TRBJ2-3; the match to TRBD2 covers 13 bases. The germline V gene encodes CDR1 SGHNT and CDR2 YYREEE (reference sequence). V lost 3 bases, J lost 7 bases, and 5 bases stayed unmatched. This CDR3 contains 15 residues.

The table lists this clone with a few counts. The gene calls are TRBV19 and TRBJ2-7, with 8 bases identical to TRBD1. The CDR3 covers 14 residues. Germline CDR1 reads LNHDA; CDR2 reads SQIVND (reference sequence). The V gene end was trimmed by 8 bases and the J gene end by 6 bases; junction bases not matched to a gene: 12. The CDR3 nucleotides are TGTGCCAGTTCCATCGGGACAGGACCTTTCGAGCAGTACTTC. Its protein product is CASSIGTGPFEQYF.

This chain uses TRBV13 with TRBJ1-4; D gene ambiguous. V lost 2 bases to trimming and J lost 10 bases, with 8 bases between them. CDR3 size: 12 residues. CDR1 is PRHDT, CDR2 FYEKMQ, per germline (reference sequence). The CDR3 spells CASSLNLGKLFF. The DNA for the CDR3 is TGTGCCAGCAGCTTAAACTTGGGAAAACTGTTTTTT.